This entry lists 17 T cell receptor beta chains sequenced from one sample in a study of PD-1 blockade in classical Hodgkin lymphoma (TCRdb year 2020). The sample's time point label, in plain terms: newly diagnosed, previously untreated cHL patient sample. Library generation was performed with the immunoSEQ multiplex PCR assay. TCRdb carries this immuneACCESS record with in-frame sequences only. Its versions omit some clonotypes, under half of them owing to an unresolved V gene in the studies checked, with the rest unexplained. Across this sample there are 20,000 to 25,000 clones, with roughly 94% seen only once. The leading ten clones occupy 5% to 6.5% of the sample. The sequenced material came from peripheral blood mononuclear cells (PBMCs). The receptors originated from a human donor with classical Hodgkin lymphoma.

The chain employs TRBV25-1 and TRBJ1-4; no clear D gene. V gave up 0 bases and J gave up 8 bases, with 7 bases separating them. Germline V gene lookup returns CDR1 MGHDK and CDR2 SYGVNS. This CDR3 has 13 residues. CDR3 sequence: CASSEYLGEKLFF. In DNA form, the CDR3 reads TGTGCCAGCAGTGAATATTTGGGAGAAAAACTGTTTTTT.

The chain carries TRBV11-2 and TRBJ2-5; no clear D. This CDR3 region has 13 residues. CDR1 is SGHAT and CDR2 is FQNNGV in the germline V gene. The V gene lost 1 base and the J gene lost 5 bases, with 8 bases spanning the gap. Here the CDR3 DNA reads TGTGCCAGCAGCTTAGTGGTCGGGGAGACCCAGTACTTC. Translation: CASSLVVGETQYF.

In this sample, this clone turned up once. This chain joins TRBV7-6 and TRBJ1-5, with D unresolved. This CDR3 has 12 amino acids. Germline V gene sequence: CDR1 SGHVS, CDR2 FNYEAQ. V dropped 5 bases and J dropped 6 bases, with 8 bases sitting between them. The DNA for the CDR3 is TGTGCCAGCAGCCCGCCCGGTCAGCCCCAGCATTTT. Translating gives CASSPPGQPQHF. Full variable domain (missing parts from reference TRBV7-6 and TRBJ1-5): GAGVSQSPRYKVTKRGQDVALRCDPISGHVSLYWYRQALGQGPEFLTYFNYEAQQDKSGLPNDRFSAERPEGSISTLTIQRTEQRDSAMYRCASSPPGQPQHFGDGTRLSIL.

The chain employs TRBV19 and TRBJ2-7; TRBD1 or TRBD2 may be the D gene (5 bases each). Germline CDR1 and CDR2: LNHDA and SQIVND (reference sequence). Trimming stripped 4 bases from V and 1 base from J, with 11 bases between. This CDR3 has 14 amino acids. CDR3: CASSSRDGSYEQYF. The CDR3 bases are TGTGCCAGTAGTAGTCGGGACGGATCCTACGAGCAGTACTTC.

The genes are TRBV9 and TRBJ1-3, with D maybe TRBD1 (6 bases). Germline lookup yields CDR1 SGDLS and CDR2 YYNGEE. The length of the CDR3 is 14 residues. V gave up 6 bases and J gave up 0 bases, with 10 bases separating them. CDR3 nucleotide sequence: TGTGCCAGCACCCGAGGGGGCTCTGGAAACACCATATATTTT. Its protein product is CASTRGGSGNTIYF.

V is TRBV7-6 and J is TRBJ2-3, with TRBD1 matching 7 bases. In germline, CDR1 is SGHVS, CDR2 FNYEAQ. V shed 0 bases and J 1 base; nucleotides not matched to a gene: 4. The CDR3 has 16 residues. CDR3 sequence reads: CASSLAGQTGTDTQYF. The CDR3 bases are TGTGCCAGCAGCTTAGCGGGACAGACAGGCACAGATACGCAGTATTTT.

The V gene is TRBV2, the J gene TRBJ1-4; TRBD1 matches at 8 bases. J was trimmed by 5 bases and V by 6 bases; bases with no gene match: 8. The V gene's germline CDR1 is SNHLY and CDR2 FYNNEI. This CDR3 has 15 amino acids. CDR3 nucleotide sequence: TGTGCCAGCAGGAAAGAAGGGACAGGAAATGAAAAACTGTTTTTT. It translates to CASRKEGTGNEKLFF.

The rearrangement joins TRBV7-2 to TRBJ2-7; maybe TRBD1 (6 bases). CDR3 length: 13 residues. Germline assignment: CDR1 SGHTA and CDR2 FQGNSA. Trimming cost V 3 bases and J 6 bases, with 12 bases left between them. The CDR3 nucleotides read TGTGCCAGCAGCTTGGTCAGGGGTGGCGAGCAGTACTTC. Translation gives CASSLVRGGEQYF.

This CDR3 is CASSWGTGIYNEQFF. CDR3 coding DNA: TGTGCCAGCAGTTGGGGGACAGGGATTTACAATGAGCAGTTCTTC. V gene TRBV2 combines with J gene TRBJ2-1; 9 bases agree with TRBD1. The CDR3 has 15 amino acids. The germline gives CDR1 SNHLY, CDR2 FYNNEI. The V segment lost 5 bases and the J segment 4 bases; nucleotides outside the gene matches: 6.

The rearrangement joins TRBV5-1 to TRBJ1-4; no firm D call. The CDR3 has 14 residues. The V gene lost 3 bases and the J gene lost 7 bases, with 13 bases spanning the gap. From germline, CDR1 is SGHRS and CDR2 YFSETQ. This CDR3 reads CASSSRVSGEKLFF. The CDR3 bases are TGCGCCAGCAGCTCCCGGGTCTCGGGTGAAAAACTGTTTTTT.

This clone came up once. CDR3 bases: TGTGCCAGCAGTCTCCGACAGGGTATCCAAAACATTCAGTACTTC. Protein sequence: CASSLRQGIQNIQYF. The chain couples TRBV27 to TRBJ2-4; 7 bases line up with TRBD1. Per the germline V gene, CDR1 is MNHEY and CDR2 is SMNVEV (reference sequence). V trimming: 5 bases; J trimming: 5 bases; junction bases outside the gene matches: 9. This CDR3 contains 15 residues.

This chain uses TRBV6-1 with TRBJ2-7, with 7 bases aligning to TRBD2. V lost 0 bases and J lost 6; bases outside the gene matches: 11. The CDR3 totals 16 residues. Germline CDR1 and CDR2: MNHNS and SASEGT. CDR3 in DNA: TGTGCCAGCAGTGAAGCCTGGGAGGGCAGTGGGAGCGAGCAGTACTTC. The encoded protein is CASSEAWEGSGSEQYF.

The chain recombines TRBV27 with TRBJ1-5; D is uncertain. The ends were cut back, 5 bases at V and 0 bases at J, with 11 bases in the middle. CDR1 is MNHEY, CDR2 SMNVEV, per germline (reference sequence). The CDR3 length is 15 residues. CDR3 bases: TGTGCCAGCAGTAGATTTACAGATAGCAATCAGCCCCAGCATTTT. This encodes CASSRFTDSNQPQHF.

In DNA form, the CDR3 reads TGTGCCAGCAGCTCCAACAGGGTGGGAGGTGAAGCTTTCTTT. It yields the protein CASSSNRVGGEAFF. The chain carries TRBV7-8 and TRBJ1-1; D is possibly TRBD1 (6 bases). Between the trimmed V and J ends, which lost 4 bases and 7 bases, there was a span of 16 bases. The germline V gene has CDR1 SGHVS and CDR2 FQNEAQ. This CDR3 region has 14 residues.

V and J are TRBV5-1 and TRBJ2-3; the match to TRBD2 covers 10 bases. The CDR3 is made up of 18 amino acids. Per germline, CDR1 SGHRS and CDR2 YFSETQ. V lost 4 bases to trimming and J lost 4 bases; unmatched junction nucleotides: 15. CDR3 sequence: CASSQKGRASGGSDTQYF. CDR3 nucleotide sequence: TGCGCCAGCAGCCAGAAGGGGCGGGCTAGCGGGGGATCAGATACGCAGTATTTT.

The chain combines TRBV2 with TRBJ2-7, with unresolved D. V was shortened by 7 bases and J by 0 bases, with 10 bases between the two germline ends. This CDR3 spans 13 amino acids. Germline lookup yields CDR1 SNHLY and CDR2 FYNNEI. CDR3 DNA sequence: TGTGCCAGCATGAGTTTCGCCTCCTACGAGCAGTACTTC. Amino acids: CASMSFASYEQYF. Looking up the rest from reference TRBV2 and TRBJ2-7 gives the full variable domain: EPEVTQTPSHQVTQMGQEVILRCVPISNHLYFYWYRQILGQKVEFLVSFYNNEISEKSEIFDDQFSVERPDGSNFTLKIRSTKLEDSAMYFCASMSFASYEQYFGPGTRLTVT.

The chain recombines TRBV5-1 with TRBJ1-6, with 7 nucleotides matching TRBD1. Trimming removed 1 base from V and 7 bases from J; junction bases left unmatched: 5. The CDR3 contains 15 residues. Per germline, CDR1 SGHRS and CDR2 YFSETQ. The CDR3 protein is CASSLRQGPNSPLHF. The CDR3 nucleotides are TGCGCCAGCAGCTTGAGACAGGGACCCAATTCACCCCTCCACTTT.